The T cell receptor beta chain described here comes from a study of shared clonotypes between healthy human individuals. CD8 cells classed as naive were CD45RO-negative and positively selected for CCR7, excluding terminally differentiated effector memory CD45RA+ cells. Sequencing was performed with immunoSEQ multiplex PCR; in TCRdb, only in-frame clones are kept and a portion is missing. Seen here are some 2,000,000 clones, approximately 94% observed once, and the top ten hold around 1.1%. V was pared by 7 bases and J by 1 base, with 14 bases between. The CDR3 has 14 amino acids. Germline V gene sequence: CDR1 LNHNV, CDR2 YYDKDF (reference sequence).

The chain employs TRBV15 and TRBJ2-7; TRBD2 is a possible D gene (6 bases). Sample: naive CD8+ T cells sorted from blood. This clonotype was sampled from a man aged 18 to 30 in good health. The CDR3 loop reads CATTPRGGSYEQYF. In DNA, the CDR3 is TGTGCCACCACCCCCCGAGGAGGGTCCTACGAGCAGTACTTC. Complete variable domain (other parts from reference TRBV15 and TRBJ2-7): DAMVIQNPRYQVTQFGKPVTLSCSQTLNHNVMYWYQQKSSQAPKLLFHYYDKDFNNEADTPDNFQSRRPNTSFCFLDIRSPGLGDTAMYLCATTPRGGSYEQYFGPGTRLTVT.